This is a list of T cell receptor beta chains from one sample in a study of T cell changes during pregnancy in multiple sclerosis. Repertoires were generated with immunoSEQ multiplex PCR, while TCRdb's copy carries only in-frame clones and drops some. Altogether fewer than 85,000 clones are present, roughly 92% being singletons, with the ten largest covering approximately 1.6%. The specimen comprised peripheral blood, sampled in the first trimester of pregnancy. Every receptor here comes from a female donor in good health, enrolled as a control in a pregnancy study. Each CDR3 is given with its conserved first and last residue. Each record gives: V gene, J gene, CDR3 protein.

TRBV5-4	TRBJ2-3	CASSSRTGPDTQYF
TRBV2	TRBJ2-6	CASSARGQEDSGANVLTF
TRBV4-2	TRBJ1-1	CASSLDRGDAEAFF
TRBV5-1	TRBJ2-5	CASSGLAGGETQYF
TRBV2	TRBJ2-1	CASSPNRDNEQFF
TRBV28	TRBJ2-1	CASRTEGGGTYNEQFF
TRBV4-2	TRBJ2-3	CASSHPIAGTPDTQYF
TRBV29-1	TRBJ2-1	CSGNQGTNEQFF
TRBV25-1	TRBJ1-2	CASSHQGGGHGYTF
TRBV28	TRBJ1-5	CASSFLMSTGTQHF
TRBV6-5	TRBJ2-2	CASSYSADTGELFF
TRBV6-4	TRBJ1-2	CAINRGPGDYGYTF
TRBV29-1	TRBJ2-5	CSAAGDTQETQYF